These 20 T cell receptor beta chains were sequenced from one sample in a study of glioma-infiltrating T cells. Using RNA template, CDR3s of TCR alpha and beta were amplified with iRepertoire arm-PCR. TCRdb passed the multiplex PCR reads through MiXCR, listing each CDR3 protein once. Among 300,000 to 450,000 distinct CDR3 sequences listed, roughly two fifths were seen once. The specimen sequenced was glioma tissue, nonneoplastic brain tissue, or PBMCs (not recorded which). These receptors all come from a human donor with low-grade glioma or glioblastoma, undergoing nonglioma brain surgery, or in good health (not recorded which).

Only a few counts were recorded for this clonotype. The gene calls are TRBV6-2 or TRBV6-3 and TRBJ1-2; 11 bases fit TRBD1. The germline V gene encodes CDR1 MNHEY and CDR2 SVGEGT. J lost 4 bases, V lost 2 bases, and 6 bases had no gene match. The CDR3 is 16 amino acids. The CDR3 sequence: CASSYARTGGGYGYTF. In DNA form, the CDR3 reads TGTGCCAGCAGTTACGCACGGACAGGGGGCGGCTATGGCTACACCTTC.

The V gene is TRBV10-3, the J gene TRBJ2-7; 9 bases match TRBD2. CDR1 and CDR2 (germline): ENHRY, SYGVKD. The CDR3 length is 14 residues. The V gene end was trimmed by 6 bases and the J gene end by 1 base; junction bases not matched to a gene: 4. CDR3 in DNA: TGTGCCATCAGGGGGACTAGCCTTTCCTACGAGCAGTACTTC. This gives the protein CAIRGTSLSYEQYF.

This chain links TRBV7-9 with TRBJ1-1; maybe TRBD1 (5 bases). Germline CDR1 is SEHNR and CDR2 is FQNEAQ (reference sequence). V was trimmed by 5 bases and J by 7 bases, leaving 17 bases between them. The length of the CDR3 is 14 residues. CDR3 DNA: TGTGCCAGCAGCCCTGAACCGGGACGGAGTGAAGCTTTCTTT. The encoded protein is CASSPEPGRSEAFF.

This chain uses TRBV4-1 with TRBJ1-1, with 8 nucleotides matching TRBD1. Germline CDR1 MGHRA, CDR2 YSYEKL. The ends lost 2 bases at V and 1 base at J; junction bases unmatched: 6. The CDR3 has 16 residues. The DNA for the CDR3 is TGCGCCAGCAGCCAAAGGGCGGACAGGGAGAACACTGAAGCTTTCTTT. It encodes CASSQRADRENTEAFF.

The chain couples TRBV7-9 to TRBJ1-4; D possibly corresponds to TRBD1 (6 bases). Germline V gives CDR1 SEHNR, CDR2 FQNEAQ (reference sequence). Trimming stripped 3 bases from V and 7 bases from J, with 15 bases between. The CDR3 is 15 residues long. CDR3 region: CASSFKGVWGEKLFF. Written as DNA, the CDR3 is TGTGCCAGCAGCTTCAAGGGGGTATGGGGTGAAAAACTGTTTTTT.

Remarks on this clonotype: Germline is not matched at one junction end, which may reflect a read error. The chain uses TRBV25-1 and TRBJ2-7; TRBD1 agrees at 7 bases. Germline CDR1 is MGHDK and CDR2 is SYGVNS. The CDR3 consists of 15 residues. For the CDR3, the DNA is TGTGCCATCAGTTTAGGACAGGTTAGCTCCTACGAGCAGTACTTC. Protein sequence: CAISLGQVSSYEQYF.

This clonotype was counted ten times or more. The chain employs TRBV27 and TRBJ2-3, with TRBD2 as a possible D gene (6 bases). Germline CDR1 MNHEY, CDR2 SMNVEV (reference sequence). This CDR3 contains 15 residues. V was clipped by 6 bases and J by 3 bases, with 16 bases between them. The CDR3 here is CASSYSAEGTDTQYF. CDR3 DNA: TGTGCCAGCAGCTACTCAGCGGAGGGGACAGATACGCAGTATTTT.

V and J are TRBV5-1 and TRBJ2-3; 9 nucleotides agree with TRBD1. This CDR3 comprises 14 residues. V lost 3 bases, J lost 4 bases, and 3 bases stayed unmatched. CDR1 SGHRS and CDR2 YFSETQ come from the germline V gene. CDR3 DNA: TGCGCCAGCAGCTCGGGACAGGGCCCAGATACGCAGTATTTT. Translation gives CASSSGQGPDTQYF.

Note on this clonotype: A much larger clone lies a single base off, so this may be a read error. The chain combines TRBV6-6 with TRBJ1-1; D is undetermined. The CDR3 runs 13 residues. Germline V gives CDR1 MNHNY, CDR2 SVGAGI (reference sequence). CDR3 bases: TGTGCCAGCAGTTACTCGACCGGCACTGAAGCTTGCTTT. Translation gives CASSYSTGTEACF.

This clonotype was recorded at least ten times. The V call is TRBV27, the J call TRBJ1-4; TRBD1 agrees at 9 bases. Trimming at V came to 8 bases and at J to 15 bases, leaving 16 bases not matched to a gene. Germline-derived CDR1 and CDR2 are MNHEY and SMNVEV (reference sequence). The CDR3 length is 14 residues. In DNA, the CDR3 is TGTGCCAGCCGCGGACAGGGGACTATTGAAAGGGTGTTTTTT. It specifies CASRGQGTIERVFF.

The V gene is TRBV7-2, the J gene TRBJ2-5; 9 bases match TRBD2. With V trimmed by 5 bases and J by 5 bases, 9 bases remained unmatched. CDR3 size: 15 residues. Germline-derived CDR1 and CDR2 are SGHTA and FQGNSA. CDR3 residues: CASSPRTSVGETQYF. In nucleotides, the CDR3 is TGTGCCAGCAGCCCTCGGACTAGCGTCGGGGAGACCCAGTACTTC.

This clonotype was counted ten times or more. The rearrangement joins TRBV27 to TRBJ2-2; D remains ambiguous. V dropped 3 bases and J dropped 6 bases, with 5 bases sitting between them. Germline CDR1 and CDR2: MNHEY and SMNVEV (reference sequence). CDR3 length equals 12 residues. DNA for the CDR3: TGTGCCAGCAGTTTGAGAGCCGGGGAGCTGTTTTTT. Amino acids: CASSLRAGELFF.

This clonotype was counted ten times or more. V gene TRBV6-1 combines with J gene TRBJ2-5; D uncertain. V lost 0 bases and J lost 9, with 20 bases in between. The V gene's germline CDR1 is MNHNS and CDR2 SASEGT. The CDR3 covers 16 residues. Here the CDR3 DNA reads TGTGCCAGCAGTGAAGCAAGTTTAAGACTCCCCGGGTCCCAGTACTTC. This gives the protein CASSEASLRLPGSQYF.

This clonotype appeared once. This sequence joins TRBV7-6 and TRBJ1-1; D is ambiguous. This CDR3 has 14 amino acids. The germline V gene has CDR1 SGHVS and CDR2 FNYEAQ. The V gene lost 1 base and the J gene lost 1 base, with 7 bases spanning the gap. The DNA for the CDR3 is TGTGCCAGCAGCTTAGAAGTCCGGAACACTGAAGCTTTCTTT. Protein product: CASSLEVRNTEAFF.

In regard to this clonotype: This may come from a read error, since a much larger clone is one base off. The chain recombines TRBV7-9 with TRBJ1-2; a weak D match, TRBD1 (5 bases). The germline gives CDR1 SEHNR, CDR2 FQNEAQ (reference sequence). The CDR3 runs to 14 residues. CDR3 nucleotide sequence: TGTGCCAGCAGCCAACTCTGGGACGACTATGGCTACATCTTC. This codes for CASSQLWDDYGYIF.

With regard to this clonotype: Just one base apart from a much larger clone, this may be a read error. The rearrangement links TRBV6-5 to TRBJ1-5, with TRBD1 matching over 7 bases. V lost 2 bases and J lost 6; bases outside the gene matches: 4. The CDR3 is 14 amino acids. CDR1 MNHEY and CDR2 SVGAGI come from the germline V gene. CDR3 sequence (DNA): TGTGCCAGCAGTTACAGACAGGGACTTCAGCCCCAGCATTTT. This sequence encodes CASSYRQGLQPQHF.

Only a few counts were recorded for this clonotype. Possible read error: a much larger clone is one base away. In DNA form, the CDR3 reads TGTGCCAGCAGTGAGGGGGCGGGAGGTGGGATAGGTACGCAGTATTTT. Encoded protein: CASSEGAGGGIGTQYF. The rearrangement joins TRBV6-5 to TRBJ2-3, with D perhaps matching TRBD2 (8 bases). Germline CDR1 and CDR2: MNHEY and SVGAGI. CDR3 length: 16 residues. V lost 5 bases, J lost 8 bases, and 23 bases lay in between.

The table lists this clonotype with many counts. The rearrangement uses TRBV6-5 and TRBJ2-7; D unclear. CDR1 and CDR2 (germline): MNHEY, SVGAGI. The CDR3 sequence is 14 residues long. V lost 0 bases and J 6 bases, leaving 12 bases between the germline ends. Here the CDR3 DNA reads TGTGCCAGCAGTTACTCGAGACTGCGAGGCGAGCAGTACTTC. Its protein product is CASSYSRLRGEQYF.

Concerning this clonotype: This may come from a read error, since a much larger clone is one base off. V usage is TRBV27 and J usage is TRBJ1-3, with TRBD1 as a possible D gene (6 bases). Germline CDR1 is MNHEY and CDR2 is SMNVEV (reference sequence). The CDR3 loop spans 16 amino acids. CDR3 in DNA: TGTGCCAGCAGTCCTAAGAACAGGGCCTCTGGAAACGCCATATATTTT. It encodes CASSPKNRASGNAIYF.

The chain combines TRBV20-1 with TRBJ2-5; possible D gene TRBD1, 6 bases. CDR3 length: 15 residues. CDR1 and CDR2 (germline): DFQATT, SNEGSKA (reference sequence). The germline V and J ends were trimmed by 7 bases and 2 bases, with 20 bases remaining between them. The CDR3 DNA reads TGCAGTGGTAGCCCTCACTTACAGGGTCAAGAGACCCAGTACTTC. This codes for CSGSPHLQGQETQYF.